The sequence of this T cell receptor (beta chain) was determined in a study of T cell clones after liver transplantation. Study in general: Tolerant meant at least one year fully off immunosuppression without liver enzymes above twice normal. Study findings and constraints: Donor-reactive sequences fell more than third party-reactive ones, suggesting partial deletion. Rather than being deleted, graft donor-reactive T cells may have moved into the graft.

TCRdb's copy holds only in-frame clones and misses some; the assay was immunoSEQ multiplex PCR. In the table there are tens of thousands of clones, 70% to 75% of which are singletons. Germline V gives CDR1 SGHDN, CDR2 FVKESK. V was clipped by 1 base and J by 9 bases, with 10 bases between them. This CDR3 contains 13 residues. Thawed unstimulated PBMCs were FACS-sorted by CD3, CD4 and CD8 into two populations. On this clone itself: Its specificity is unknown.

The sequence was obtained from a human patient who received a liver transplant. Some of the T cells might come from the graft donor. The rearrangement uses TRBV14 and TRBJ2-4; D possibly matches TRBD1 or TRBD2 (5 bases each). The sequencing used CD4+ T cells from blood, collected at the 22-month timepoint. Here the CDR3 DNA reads TGTGCCAGCAGCCAAGTGCTAGGGACCATTCAGTACTTC. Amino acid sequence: CASSQVLGTIQYF.